These 7 T cell receptor beta chains originate from one sample sequenced in a study of CD8+ T cells in alopecia areata. Sample treatment: oral pan-JAK inhibitor, 5-10 mg twice daily. Extraction and reverse transcription of RNA yielded cDNA as the sequencing template. Profiled with immunoSEQ multiplex PCR; TCRdb holds only in-frame clones, not every one. The repertoire includes about 170,000 clones, around 58% of them detected once, and 16% sits in the top ten. The sample in question was CD4+ T cells sorted from blood, obtained between weeks 55 and 65, from a patient treated with tofacitinib. These receptors were taken from a human donor with alopecia areata.

The V and J genes are TRBV7-9 and TRBJ2-5, with D perhaps matching TRBD1 (5 bases). This CDR3 is 14 amino acids long. V shed 8 bases and J shed 5 bases, with 18 bases lying between them. Germline V gene lookup returns CDR1 SEHNR and CDR2 FQNEAQ (reference sequence). CDR3 nucleotide sequence: TGTGCCAGCGCCCCCTGGGCAGGGTCGGAGACCCAGTACTTC. Protein: CASAPWAGSETQYF. The full variable domain, its missing parts supplied by reference TRBV7-9 and TRBJ2-5, is DTGVSQNPRHKITKRGQNVTFRCDPISEHNRLYWYRQTLGQGPEFLTYFQNEAQLEKSRLLSDRFSAERPKGSFSTLEIQRTEQGDSAMYLCASAPWAGSETQYFGPGTRLLVL.

The chain recombines TRBV30 with TRBJ1-6; D unclear. The CDR3 spans 13 residues. V lost 6 bases to trimming and J lost 6 bases, with 12 bases between them. Germline lookup yields CDR1 GTSNPN and CDR2 SVGIG (reference sequence). This CDR3 is CACNSEPNSPLHF. CDR3 bases: TGTGCCTGCAACAGTGAACCTAATTCACCCCTCCACTTT.

This clone was counted a single time. The rearrangement links TRBV29-1 to TRBJ1-2, with 9 bases that match TRBD1. Germline V CDR1 and CDR2: SQVTM, ANQGSEA. The length of the CDR3 is 13 residues. V lost 6 bases, J lost 4 bases, and 6 bases stayed unmatched. CDR3 coding DNA: TGCAGCGTCCGTGAACAGGGGGCCTATGGCTACACCTTC. Amino acids: CSVREQGAYGYTF.

The chain joins TRBV5-1 to TRBJ2-7; 10 bases fit TRBD1. Germline-derived CDR1 and CDR2 are SGHRS and YFSETQ. The J segment lost 4 bases and the V segment lost 2 bases, leaving 3 bases of the junction unmatched. The CDR3 totals 14 residues. CDR3 amino acids: CASSFGQGGYEQYF. The CDR3 DNA reads TGCGCCAGCAGCTTTGGACAGGGGGGTTACGAGCAGTACTTC.

The CDR3 loop is CSVGPRGGGLTPDTQYF. The CDR3 DNA reads as TGCAGCGTTGGGCCCCGAGGGGGAGGCCTCACCCCAGATACGCAGTATTTT. The chain couples TRBV29-1 to TRBJ2-3; D may be TRBD1 or TRBD2 (6 bases each). V gave up 4 bases and J gave up 4 bases, with 24 bases separating them. The CDR3 spans 17 residues. CDR1 and CDR2 from the germline V gene are SQVTM and ANQGSEA.

This rearrangement joins TRBV30 to TRBJ2-1, with D hard to call. The CDR3 has 11 residues. Germline V lookup: CDR1 GTSNPN, CDR2 SVGIG (reference sequence). Trimming removed 1 base from V and 10 bases from J, with 8 bases in between. CDR3 residues: CAWSGGWEQFF. CDR3 sequence (DNA): TGTGCCTGGAGTGGGGGATGGGAGCAGTTCTTC.

The gene calls are TRBV10-2 and TRBJ1-5; 9 bases are a match to TRBD1. The CDR3 loop spans 16 amino acids. In germline, CDR1 is WSHSY, CDR2 SAAADI. V lost 6 bases, J lost 0 bases, and 6 bases stayed unmatched. The CDR3 DNA follows: TGCGCCAGCAGCCGCGGACAGGGGATTAGCAATCAGCCCCAGCATTTT. It codes for CASSRGQGISNQPQHF.